The 30 T cell receptor beta chains presented below share a single source sample, sequenced in a study of cytomegalovirus exposure and HLA in healthy donors. Here immunoSEQ multiplex PCR was the method, and the copy in TCRdb shows in-frame clones only, minus some. The table records about 71,000 clones, 85% to 95% of them present only once. Sequenced input: PBMCs. The receptors come from a man younger than 30 in good health and CMV-seropositive.

This clone has at least ten counts. Other nucleotide sequences from this sample produce the same CDR3. J is TRBJ2-7 and V is TRBV5-1; maybe TRBD1 (6 bases). The ends were cut back, 0 bases at V and 4 bases at J, with 8 bases in the middle. Germline V gene data show CDR1 as SGHRS and CDR2 as YFSETQ. The CDR3 is made up of 13 amino acids. CDR3 nucleotides: TGCGCCAGCAGCTTGGGAACAGGGTACGAGCAGTACTTC. Translated, it gives CASSLGTGYEQYF.

This clone came up once. CDR3 sequence reads: CASSENYSTDTQYF. The CDR3 DNA sequence: TGTGCCAGCAGTGAAAACTACAGCACAGATACGCAGTATTTT. The chain couples TRBV2 to TRBJ2-3; D remains ambiguous. The CDR3 has 14 residues. Trimming stripped 2 bases from V and 0 bases from J, with 6 bases between. Germline V gene sequence: CDR1 SNHLY, CDR2 FYNNEI. Combining the CDR3 with reference TRBV2 and TRBJ2-3 gives the whole variable domain EPEVTQTPSHQVTQMGQEVILRCVPISNHLYFYWYRQILGQKVEFLVSFYNNEISEKSEIFDDQFSVERPDGSNFTLKIRSTKLEDSAMYFCASSENYSTDTQYFGPGTRLTVL.

As for this clone: Distinct nucleotide sequences in the sample also encode this CDR3. The chain recombines TRBV2 with TRBJ2-3; D is perhaps TRBD1 (5 bases). The CDR3 totals 15 residues. In germline, CDR1 is SNHLY, CDR2 FYNNEI. V was pared by 2 bases and J by 5 bases, with 14 bases between. CDR3 protein: CASSEQGSWGDTQYF. The CDR3 DNA reads TGTGCCAGCAGTGAACAGGGTTCTTGGGGAGATACGCAGTATTTT.

V and J are TRBV25-1 and TRBJ1-4, with D possibly matching TRBD1 (5 bases). CDR3 length: 14 residues. The V gene's germline CDR1 is MGHDK and CDR2 SYGVNS. The V gene lost 3 bases and the J gene lost 3 bases, with 8 bases spanning the gap. In nucleotides, the CDR3 is TGTGCCAGCAGTGATGCAGGGCCTAATGAAAAACTGTTTTTT. It codes for CASSDAGPNEKLFF.

V and J are TRBV7-2 and TRBJ2-3; D is unclear. The germline V gene has CDR1 SGHTA and CDR2 FQGNSA. This CDR3 is built from 13 residues. With 4 bases removed from V and 8 bases from J, the gap between germline ends came to 13 bases. CDR3 region: CASSSQNPSTQYF. The CDR3 DNA reads as TGTGCCAGCAGCTCCCAAAATCCCAGTACGCAGTATTTT.

The chain recombines TRBV6-5 with TRBJ1-1; tentative D call: TRBD1 (6 bases). CDR3 length equals 14 residues. V lost 0 bases to trimming and J lost 4 bases, with 9 bases between them. CDR1 is MNHEY and CDR2 is SVGAGI in the germline V gene. This CDR3 is CASSYSDSLTEAFF. CDR3 nucleotides: TGTGCCAGCAGTTACTCGGACAGCCTCACTGAAGCTTTCTTT.

The chain employs TRBV28 and TRBJ2-3; 8 bases fit TRBD1. The trim removed 5 bases at V and 4 bases at J, leaving 14 bases unmatched. The CDR3 contains 17 residues. Per germline, CDR1 MDHEN and CDR2 SYDVKM. CDR3 residues: CASSLPVRDRIADTQYF. In DNA form, the CDR3 reads TGTGCCAGCAGTCTCCCCGTCCGGGACAGGATCGCAGATACGCAGTATTTT.

The chain recombines TRBV28 with TRBJ1-1; possibly TRBD1 for D (5 bases). The CDR3 totals 15 residues. Germline V gene sequence: CDR1 MDHEN, CDR2 SYDVKM. The V end lost 1 base, the J end lost 4 bases, and 13 bases lay between the germline ends. This CDR3 is CASSLLPAGGTEAFF. The CDR3, as DNA: TGTGCCAGCAGTTTATTACCGGCGGGGGGCACTGAAGCTTTCTTT. The full variable domain, rest sourced from reference TRBV28 and TRBJ1-1, is DVKVTQSSRYLVKRTGEKVFLECVQDMDHENMFWYRQDPGLGLRLIYFSYDVKMKEKGDIPEGYSVSREKKERFSLILESASTNQTSMYLCASSLLPAGGTEAFFGQGTRLTVV.

The chain couples TRBV9 to TRBJ1-1; 7 bases align to TRBD1. With 0 bases clipped from V and 0 bases from J, the junction kept 5 bases outside the gene matches. The CDR3 has 16 residues. Germline CDR1 and CDR2: SGDLS and YYNGEE. CDR3 protein: CASSVDVTGVNTEAFF. In nucleotides, the CDR3 is TGTGCCAGCAGCGTAGACGTAACAGGGGTGAACACTGAAGCTTTCTTT.

The gene calls are TRBV7-8 and TRBJ2-7, with 9 positions matching TRBD1. The CDR3 is 17 amino acids. V gave up 5 bases and J gave up 1 base; unmatched junction bases: 12. Germline-derived CDR1 and CDR2 are SGHVS and FQNEAQ. Written as DNA, the CDR3 is TGTGCCAGCAGCCCTTGGCCCAAACAGGGGGCGTCCTACGAGCAGTACTTC. This gives the protein CASSPWPKQGASYEQYF. Full variable domain (rest looked up from reference TRBV7-8 and TRBJ2-7): GAGVSQSPRYKVAKRGQDVALRCDPISGHVSLFWYQQALGQGPEFLTYFQNEAQLDKSGLPSDRFFAERPEGSVSTLKIQRTQQEDSAVYLCASSPWPKQGASYEQYFGPGTRLTVT.

This clone was counted once. The genes are TRBV4-2 and TRBJ2-5, with TRBD2 identical over 12 bases. The J call may not be correct, given that the DNA end is closer to TRBJ2-7. The CDR3 is 15 residues long. CDR1 is LGHNA, CDR2 YNFKEQ, per germline. CDR3: CASSQGLAGAYEQYF. The CDR3 DNA follows: TGTGCCAGCAGCCAAGGACTAGCGGGGGCCTACGAGCAGTACTTC.

The chain has TRBV7-9 and TRBJ2-6; a weak D match, TRBD2 (6 bases). V was pared by 8 bases and J by 2 bases, with 13 bases between. The CDR3 runs to 15 residues. Germline loops: CDR1 SEHNR, CDR2 FQNEAQ (reference sequence). The chain's CDR3 is CASSGSGAGANVLTF. CDR3 nucleotide sequence: TGTGCCAGCTCTGGCTCGGGGGCTGGGGCCAACGTCCTGACTTTC.

The V call is TRBV7-9, the J call TRBJ2-7, with D possibly being TRBD1 (5 bases). Germline values: CDR1 SEHNR, CDR2 FQNEAQ (reference sequence). This CDR3 has 15 residues. Trimming took off 1 base at V and 4 bases at J, with 14 bases between the two ends. CDR3 DNA sequence: TGTGCCAGCAGCTTAGGCCCAGGCAGGGCGTACGAGCAGTACTTC. It codes for CASSLGPGRAYEQYF.

The genes are TRBV7-6 and TRBJ2-7; 8 bases agree with TRBD1. CDR1 SGHVS and CDR2 FNYEAQ come from the germline V gene. The CDR3 has 13 residues. The V and J ends lost 4 bases and 3 bases, in that order; junction bases with no gene match: 2. The CDR3 loop is CASSSGGLYEQYF. Written as DNA, the CDR3 is TGTGCCAGCAGCTCAGGGGGCCTCTACGAGCAGTACTTC.

The genes are TRBV5-8 and TRBJ1-2, with D unclear. The germline CDR1 and CDR2 sequences are SGHTS and YDEGEE. CDR3 length: 18 residues. The V end lost 4 bases, the J end lost 3 bases, and 25 bases lay between the germline ends. The CDR3: CASSPRPIVLRGDYGYTF. The CDR3 nucleotides read TGTGCCAGCAGCCCACGACCAATCGTTCTCCGCGGGGACTATGGCTACACCTTC. Full variable domain (outside the CDR3, taken from reference TRBV5-8 and TRBJ1-2): EAGVTQSPTHLIKTRGQQATLRCSPISGHTSVYWYQQALGLGLQFLLWYDEGEERNRGNFPPRFSGRQFPNYSSELNVNALELEDSALYLCASSPRPIVLRGDYGYTFGSGTRLTVV.

J is TRBJ1-5 and V is TRBV18; 7 bases agree with TRBD1. The CDR3 spans 14 residues. The J segment lost 6 bases and the V segment lost 3 bases, leaving 5 bases of the junction unmatched. Per the germline V gene, CDR1 is KGHSH and CDR2 is LQKENI. The CDR3 region has the DNA TGTGCCAGCTCACCCGACAGGGAATCTCAGCCCCAGCATTTT. Translated: CASSPDRESQPQHF.

This sequence joins TRBV11-2 and TRBJ2-7, with TRBD2 matching over 7 bases. The CDR3 has 15 residues. CDR1 and CDR2 from the germline V gene are SGHAT and FQNNGV. Losses at the gene ends were 5 bases for V and 2 bases for J; bases not matched to a gene: 9. Written as DNA, the CDR3 is TGTGCCAGCAGCACCGTAGCGGGTCGTCCCTACGAGCAGTACTTC. Translating gives CASSTVAGRPYEQYF. Looking up the rest from reference TRBV11-2 and TRBJ2-7 gives the full variable domain: EAGVAQSPRYKIIEKRQSVAFWCNPISGHATLYWYQQILGQGPKLLIQFQNNGVVDDSQLPKDRFSAERLKGVDSTLKIQPAKLEDSAVYLCASSTVAGRPYEQYFGPGTRLTVT.

The rearrangement uses TRBV5-6 and TRBJ2-7; 9 nucleotides match TRBD1. The V gene's germline CDR1 is SGHDT and CDR2 YYEEEE. The CDR3 loop spans 14 amino acids. The ends lost 2 bases at V and 6 bases at J; junction bases unmatched: 6. The CDR3 DNA sequence: TGTGCCAGCAGCTTTGGGACAGGGTTCGGCGAGCAGTACTTC. Translated, it gives CASSFGTGFGEQYF.

V usage is TRBV11-1 and J usage is TRBJ2-5; a possible D gene is TRBD2 (6 bases). Trimming removed 1 base from V and 6 bases from J, with 21 bases in between. The germline V gene encodes CDR1 SGHAT and CDR2 FQDESV (reference sequence). There are 17 residues in the CDR3. The CDR3 nucleotides are TGTGCCAGCAGCTTAGGGGTTTCGGGGGAGGTTGGAAAGACCCAGTACTTC. It specifies CASSLGVSGEVGKTQYF.

The chain couples TRBV5-5 to TRBJ2-3, with 9 bases that match TRBD2. This CDR3 is 15 amino acids long. CDR1 SGHKS and CDR2 YYEKEE come from the germline V gene (reference sequence). The V segment lost 4 bases and the J segment 2 bases; nucleotides outside the gene matches: 5. The CDR3 DNA sequence: TGTGCCAGCAGCCGTGGACTAGCGTCCACAGATACGCAGTATTTT. As protein: CASSRGLASTDTQYF.

The CDR3 DNA follows: TGTGCCAGCACCCGGGACAGGTCCTACGAGCAGTACTTC. Protein product: CASTRDRSYEQYF. This chain joins TRBV2 and TRBJ2-7, with 8 nucleotides matching TRBD1. There are 13 residues in the CDR3. V shed 7 bases and J 1 base; nucleotides not matched to a gene: 3. Germline CDR1 SNHLY, CDR2 FYNNEI.

J is TRBJ2-7 and V is TRBV9; tentatively, D is TRBD1 (6 bases). The V and J ends lost 0 bases and 2 bases respectively, with 12 bases between them. Germline CDR1 and CDR2: SGDLS and YYNGEE. The CDR3 covers 15 residues. CDR3 loop: CASSVGGQKAYEQYF. DNA for the CDR3: TGTGCCAGCAGCGTAGGAGGACAGAAGGCCTACGAGCAGTACTTC.

V and J are TRBV5-6 and TRBJ1-1; a weak D match, TRBD1 (6 bases). Trimming pared 1 base from V and 7 bases from J, leaving 17 bases between. Germline lookup yields CDR1 SGHDT and CDR2 YYEEEE. The CDR3 length is 15 residues. The CDR3 loop is CASSLLLGGQVEAFF. CDR3 bases: TGTGCCAGCAGCTTGCTGTTGGGGGGGCAGGTTGAAGCTTTCTTT.

The chain has TRBV5-1 and TRBJ2-5; TRBD2 is a possible D gene (6 bases). The CDR3 spans 15 residues. The germline V and J ends were trimmed by 7 bases and 5 bases, with 21 bases remaining between them. From germline, CDR1 is SGHRS and CDR2 YFSETQ. CDR3 coding DNA: TGCGCCAGCGGGCAGCGACTAGGGAGTACGGAGACCCAGTACTTC. This gives the protein CASGQRLGSTETQYF.

Only one count was recorded for this clone. The V call is TRBV5-1, the J call TRBJ2-3, with TRBD2 matching over 9 bases. CDR1 is SGHRS and CDR2 is YFSETQ in the germline V gene. This CDR3 is 15 amino acids long. V shed 4 bases, J shed 3 bases, and the junction held 6 bases outside the gene matches. As DNA, the CDR3 is TGCGCCAGCAGCCTACGACTAGCGGTGACAGATACGCAGTATTTT. It encodes CASSLRLAVTDTQYF.

For the CDR3, the DNA is TGTGCCAGCAGCCCTAGGAGGGGACTCAACTATGGCTACACCTTC. This gives the protein CASSPRRGLNYGYTF. The chain links TRBV14 to TRBJ1-2; possibly TRBD1 for D (5 bases). Germline CDR1 is SGHDN and CDR2 is FVKESK. V was pared by 4 bases and J by 2 bases, with 14 bases between. The CDR3 is 15 residues long.

This clone was seen a few times. This rearrangement joins TRBV10-2 to TRBJ2-7; 9 bases are shared with TRBD2. This CDR3 comprises 15 residues. Per the germline V gene, CDR1 is WSHSY and CDR2 is SAAADI. The V and J ends lost 5 bases and 1 base, in that order; junction bases with no gene match: 6. The CDR3 bases are TGCGCCAGCAGTACCGACCTAGCGGGGTCCTACGAGCAGTACTTC. It translates to CASSTDLAGSYEQYF.

The chain links TRBV27 to TRBJ2-7, with a tentative D call TRBD1 (5 bases). The CDR3 covers 15 residues. Germline values: CDR1 MNHEY, CDR2 SMNVEV (reference sequence). With 6 bases removed from V and 3 bases from J, the gap between germline ends came to 18 bases. The CDR3 DNA sequence: TGTGCCAGCAGCTTCGCAGGGTATTCAGACTACGAGCAGTACTTC. This gives the protein CASSFAGYSDYEQYF.

The count of this clone is one. This rearrangement joins TRBV7-9 to TRBJ2-3, with 10 bases fitting TRBD1. V gave up 5 bases and J gave up 2 bases; unmatched junction bases: 4. Germline CDR1 is SEHNR and CDR2 is FQNEAQ (reference sequence). The CDR3 has 15 amino acids. The CDR3, as DNA: TGTGCCAGCAGCGGGGGACAGGGGATCACAGATACGCAGTATTTT. It codes for CASSGGQGITDTQYF.

J is TRBJ1-6 and V is TRBV5-4; tentatively, D is TRBD1 (6 bases). V was clipped by 0 bases and J by 7 bases, with 8 bases between them. The CDR3 is 14 amino acids. Looked up from germline, CDR1 is SGHNT and CDR2 is YYREEE (reference sequence). The CDR3 here is CASSLEQGNSPLHF. CDR3 bases: TGTGCCAGCAGCTTGGAACAGGGAAATTCACCCCTCCACTTT.